The 14 T cell receptor beta chains below all came from one sample that was sequenced in a study of shared clonotypes between healthy human individuals (dated by TCRdb to 2018 to 2020). CD8 naive samples were obtained by positive selection for CCR7 among CD45RO-negative cells, yielding a CD45RA+CCR7+ population from which TemRA cells were excluded. Libraries came from the immunoSEQ multiplex PCR assay. Not all clones reach the TCRdb copy of this immuneACCESS table, which keeps in-frame sequences only. Checked studies attribute under half of the gap to unresolved V genes and leave the rest unexplained. The sample table holds fewer than 700,000 clones, of which 95% were seen once. The ten largest make up approximately 0.11% of the sample. The sample was naive CD8+ T cells sorted from blood. The cell subset or site label corresponds to: CD45RA+CCR7+. The receptor set was obtained from a woman younger than 45 in good health.

This chain links TRBV7-8 with TRBJ2-2; 13 nucleotides match TRBD2. The J segment lost 6 bases and the V segment lost 5 bases, leaving 6 bases of the junction unmatched. This CDR3 has 16 amino acids. CDR1 and CDR2 (germline): SGHVS, FQNEAQ. CDR3 region: CASSTGLAGVSGELFF. Here the CDR3 DNA reads TGTGCCAGCAGCACAGGACTAGCGGGAGTATCCGGGGAGCTGTTTTTT.

V and J are TRBV28 and TRBJ1-2; 7 positions match TRBD1. CDR3 size: 15 residues. With V trimmed by 6 bases and J by 3 bases, 10 bases remained unmatched. Germline CDR1 and CDR2: MDHEN and SYDVKM. This CDR3 reads CASRRTGAAYYGYTF. CDR3 coding DNA: TGTGCCAGCAGGAGAACAGGGGCCGCCTACTATGGCTACACCTTC.

Concerning this clone itself: This sample also contains other DNA sequences that code for the same CDR3. This sequence joins TRBV27 and TRBJ2-7; 7 positions agree with TRBD2. J gave up 4 bases and V 3 bases, and 6 bases lay outside the gene matches. The CDR3 extends over 14 amino acids. Germline loops: CDR1 MNHEY, CDR2 SMNVEV (reference sequence). The CDR3 sequence: CASSFGLAAYEQYF. The CDR3 DNA reads TGTGCCAGCAGTTTTGGGCTAGCGGCGTACGAGCAGTACTTC.

This rearrangement joins TRBV27 to TRBJ1-3; a possible D gene is TRBD1 (5 bases). V shed 5 bases and J shed 0 bases, with 11 bases lying between them. There are 15 residues in the CDR3. Germline CDR1 and CDR2: MNHEY and SMNVEV (reference sequence). CDR3 sequence: CASSTGTSSGNTIYF. The CDR3 nucleotides read TGTGCCAGCAGTACCGGGACGAGCTCTGGAAACACCATATATTTT.

The chain has TRBV7-9 and TRBJ2-7, with 9 bases that match TRBD1. This CDR3 comprises 12 residues. Germline V gene lookup returns CDR1 SEHNR and CDR2 FQNEAQ (reference sequence). The ends lost 8 bases at V and 6 bases at J; junction bases unmatched: 5. The CDR3 loop is CASPGQGSEQYF. Written as DNA, the CDR3 is TGTGCCAGCCCGGGACAGGGCAGCGAGCAGTACTTC.

The rearrangement links TRBV13 to TRBJ2-1; 8 nucleotides match TRBD1. CDR1 is PRHDT, CDR2 FYEKMQ, per germline (reference sequence). The CDR3 length is 15 residues. With V trimmed by 5 bases and J by 6 bases, 9 bases remained unmatched. CDR3 bases: TGTGCCAGCAGCCCCAGACAGGGGAACACCAATGAGCAGTTCTTC. It encodes CASSPRQGNTNEQFF.

This clone was counted only a few times. V gene TRBV2 combines with J gene TRBJ2-7; the match to TRBD2 covers 10 bases. J lost 5 bases, V lost 11 bases, and 6 bases had no gene match. The CDR3 spans 12 residues. Looked up from germline, CDR1 is SNHLY and CDR2 is FYNNEI. The CDR3 region is CAGGTSAHEQYF. CDR3 coding DNA: TGTGCCGGCGGGACTAGCGCTCACGAGCAGTACTTC. The variable domain in full, with the rest retrieved from reference TRBV2 and TRBJ2-7, is EPEVTQTPSHQVTQMGQEVILRCVPISNHLYFYWYRQILGQKVEFLVSFYNNEISEKSEIFDDQFSVERPDGSNFTLKIRSTKLEDSAMYFCAGGTSAHEQYFGPGTRLTVT.

V and J are TRBV7-9 and TRBJ2-7; 12 nucleotides line up with TRBD1. Per the germline V gene, CDR1 is SEHNR and CDR2 is FQNEAQ (reference sequence). There are 13 residues in the CDR3. V lost 4 bases, J lost 6 bases, and 1 base stayed unmatched. The CDR3 region is CASSWDRGREQYF. CDR3 nucleotide sequence: TGTGCCAGCAGCTGGGACAGGGGGCGCGAGCAGTACTTC.

The V gene is TRBV19, the J gene TRBJ1-5, with TRBD1 identical over 7 bases. This CDR3 spans 15 amino acids. Germline CDR1 and CDR2: LNHDA and SQIVND (reference sequence). V trimming: 4 bases; J trimming: 1 base; junction bases outside the gene matches: 4. The CDR3 coding sequence is TGTGCCAGTAGTACCCCGGGACAGAGCAATCAGCCCCAGCATTTT. This gives the protein CASSTPGQSNQPQHF.

This chain links TRBV11-2 with TRBJ1-2; D is ambiguous. The CDR3 extends over 13 amino acids. Looked up from germline, CDR1 is SGHAT and CDR2 is FQNNGV. Trimming removed 2 bases from V and 4 bases from J, with 8 bases in between. The CDR3 loop is CASSLLQLYGYTF. The CDR3 DNA sequence: TGTGCCAGCAGCTTATTGCAACTCTATGGCTACACCTTC. The whole variable domain, remainder taken from reference TRBV11-2 and TRBJ1-2, is EAGVAQSPRYKIIEKRQSVAFWCNPISGHATLYWYQQILGQGPKLLIQFQNNGVVDDSQLPKDRFSAERLKGVDSTLKIQPAKLEDSAVYLCASSLLQLYGYTFGSGTRLTVV.

The J gene is TRBJ2-7, the V gene TRBV12-2; the table names TRBD2, a call not compared with the DNA. TRBV12-2 is designated a pseudogene. This CDR3 has 16 amino acids. The CDR3 reads CASQKKLAGTSYEQYF. The CDR3 nucleotides are TGTGCAAGCCAAAAAAAACTAGCGGGAACGTCCTACGAGCAGTACTTC.

This clone was seen a few times. The chain employs TRBV5-4 and TRBJ1-2; D may be TRBD1 (6 bases). In germline, CDR1 is SGHNT, CDR2 YYREEE (reference sequence). The CDR3 totals 13 residues. The germline V and J ends were trimmed by 4 bases and 8 bases, with 15 bases remaining between them. The CDR3 nucleotides read TGTGCCAGCAGCCACACCGGGGGCGGAGGCTACACCTTC. Its protein is CASSHTGGGGYTF.

The sample holds a few counts of this clone. Other DNA sequences in the same sample also yield this CDR3. This chain joins TRBV6-5 and TRBJ2-1; D is ambiguous. Germline loops: CDR1 MNHEY, CDR2 SVGAGI. V gave up 0 bases and J gave up 7 bases, with 7 bases separating them. The CDR3 runs to 13 residues. The CDR3 DNA follows: TGTGCCAGCAGTTACTCGTGGGGTAATGAGCAGTTCTTC. Translation: CASSYSWGNEQFF.

The gene calls are TRBV4-1 and TRBJ2-7; 10 positions match TRBD2. Germline V gene sequence: CDR1 MGHRA, CDR2 YSYEKL. The CDR3 contains 15 residues. J lost 3 bases, V lost 1 base, and 3 bases had no gene match. CDR3 amino acids: CASSQGASGGYEQYF. CDR3 coding DNA: TGCGCCAGCAGCCAAGGGGCTAGCGGGGGCTACGAGCAGTACTTC.